Listed here are 27 T cell receptor beta chains from one sample, sequenced in a study of T-cell memory formation after mild COVID-19. From the 5' RACE reads, TCRdb called clonotypes with MiXCR, one entry per CDR3 protein. The table records 300,000 or so distinct CDR3 sequences, around 15% of them present only once. Sequencing was done on a sample of PBMCs or a T cell subset sorted from them (not recorded which). Source of these receptors: a man aged 18 to 29 who had mild COVID-19 (a few samples of this study predate the infection). Cell type and time point are not known.

The chain combines TRBV12-3 or TRBV12-4 with TRBJ1-5; D might be TRBD1 (6 bases). The CDR3 sequence is 14 residues long. Trimming stripped 2 bases from V and 6 bases from J, with 11 bases between. The CDR3 region has the DNA TGTGCCAGCAGTTTAACAGGGTTCGGTCAGCCCCAGCATTTT. Protein: CASSLTGFGQPQHF.

V gene TRBV7-2 combines with J gene TRBJ1-3; D uncertain. Trimming stripped 5 bases from V and 4 bases from J, with 12 bases between. Germline lookup yields CDR1 SGHTA and CDR2 FQGNSA. CDR3 size: 14 residues. DNA for the CDR3: TGTGCCAGCAGCGAATGGATCTCAGGAAACACCATATATTTT. This encodes CASSEWISGNTIYF.

This clonotype was seen a few times. This sequence joins TRBV12-3 or TRBV12-4 and TRBJ2-2; either TRBD1 or TRBD2 may fit D (5 bases each). This CDR3 contains 14 residues. The ends were cut back, 7 bases at V and 0 bases at J, with 9 bases in the middle. The CDR3 nucleotides are TGTGCCAGCAAGAGGGGTGCGAACACCGGGGAGCTGTTTTTT. Protein sequence: CASKRGANTGELFF.

This chain links TRBV5-6 with TRBJ2-7; 8 bases are shared with TRBD1. CDR1 is SGHDT and CDR2 is YYEEEE in the germline V gene. The V and J ends lost 5 bases and 0 bases, in that order; junction bases with no gene match: 4. The CDR3 totals 14 residues. The CDR3 spells CASRRQGASYEQYF. For the CDR3, the DNA is TGTGCCAGCAGACGGCAGGGGGCCTCCTACGAGCAGTACTTC.

This clonotype was seen only a few times. The V call is TRBV4-3, the J call TRBJ2-3, with 11 bases that match TRBD1. J lost 6 bases, V lost 1 base, and 0 bases had no gene match. Per germline, CDR1 LGHNA and CDR2 YSLEER. The CDR3 spans 14 residues. CDR3 loop: CASSQGTGGDTQYF. CDR3 bases: TGCGCCAGCAGCCAAGGGACAGGGGGCGATACGCAGTATTTT.

This clonotype was recorded a few times. The rearrangement joins TRBV3-2 to TRBJ2-3; no DNA check was done on the table's D call, TRBD1. TRBV3-2 is shown as a pseudogene. This CDR3 region has 19 residues. The CDR3 reads CASSQDKVRKRGPTDTQYF. CDR3 DNA: TGTGCCAGCAGCCAAGATAAGGTACGAAAGCGGGGGCCGACAGATACGCAGTATTTT.

This clonotype came up a few times. The chain couples TRBV20-1 to TRBJ2-1; 9 positions match TRBD2. The germline V gene encodes CDR1 DFQATT and CDR2 SNEGSKA (reference sequence). This CDR3 has 17 residues. V gave up 3 bases and J gave up 6 bases; unmatched junction bases: 15. CDR3 nucleotides: TGCAGTGCTAGCGGGCTAGCGGGGACCACCGGGGGCAATGAGCAGTTCTTC. This translates into CSASGLAGTTGGNEQFF.

The chain links TRBV12-5 to TRBJ2-7, with D hard to call. The germline V and J ends were trimmed by 6 bases and 5 bases, with 11 bases remaining between them. The CDR3 extends over 12 amino acids. CDR1 and CDR2 (germline): LGHNT, FRNRAP. CDR3 nucleotide sequence: TGTGCTAGTGGCCGACGCCCCCACGAGCAGTACTTC. It translates to CASGRRPHEQYF. The full variable domain, its missing parts supplied by reference TRBV12-5 and TRBJ2-7, is DARVTQTPRHKVTEMGQEVTMRCQPILGHNTVFWYRQTMMQGLELLAYFRNRAPLDDSGMPKDRFSAEMPDATLATLKIQPSEPRDSAVYFCASGRRPHEQYFGPGTRLTVT.

Judged by abundance, this clonotype is medium-sized. This chain uses TRBV12-3 or TRBV12-4 with TRBJ1-2; D is uncertain. This CDR3 spans 13 amino acids. V was trimmed by 3 bases and J by 8 bases, leaving 13 bases between them. CDR3 region: CASSFNSLRGYTF. The DNA of the CDR3 is TGTGCCAGCAGTTTTAACAGCTTGAGGGGCTACACCTTC.

This clonotype was seen more than once but under ten times. The CDR3 spells CASSLHQGGSTEAFF. CDR3 sequence (DNA): TGTGCCAGCAGCCTGCACCAAGGGGGATCGACTGAAGCTTTCTTT. V usage is TRBV7-2 and J usage is TRBJ1-1; a weak D match, TRBD1 (6 bases). This CDR3 is built from 15 residues. The ends were cut back, 5 bases at V and 5 bases at J, with 18 bases in the middle. Germline V lookup: CDR1 SGHTA, CDR2 FQGNSA.

This rearrangement joins TRBV9 to TRBJ2-1; 7 nucleotides align to TRBD2. V shed 4 bases, J shed 2 bases, and the junction held 12 bases outside the gene matches. The CDR3 contains 17 residues. The germline gives CDR1 SGDLS, CDR2 YYNGEE. The CDR3: CASSPRDYSMTYNEQFF. The CDR3 coding sequence is TGTGCCAGCAGCCCTAGGGACTATTCCATGACCTACAATGAGCAGTTCTTC.

The V call is TRBV20-1, the J call TRBJ1-2; D unresolved. The CDR3 consists of 12 residues. Trimming shortened V by 5 bases and J by 3 bases, and 10 bases separated the two germline ends. The germline CDR1 and CDR2 sequences are DFQATT and SNEGSKA (reference sequence). As DNA, the CDR3 is TGCAGTGCTGTAGGTCCGGACTATGGCTACACCTTC. It translates to CSAVGPDYGYTF.

This clonotype has only a few counts. The chain is built from TRBV28 and TRBJ1-4; TRBD1 might be the D (6 bases). Germline CDR1 MDHEN, CDR2 SYDVKM. The V gene lost 6 bases and the J gene lost 7 bases, with 27 bases spanning the gap. There are 18 residues in the CDR3. The CDR3 loop is CASRTRGHLRRDGEKLFF. CDR3 nucleotides: TGTGCCAGCAGAACTAGGGGACACCTCCGGCGAGATGGTGAAAAACTGTTTTTT.

This chain connects TRBV20-1 to TRBJ1-5, with D possibly TRBD1 on 6 matching bases. V was trimmed by 0 bases and J by 7 bases, leaving 19 bases between them. The CDR3 covers 16 residues. Germline assignment: CDR1 DFQATT and CDR2 SNEGSKA (reference sequence). The CDR3 DNA sequence: TGCAGTGCTAGAGAAGGGTACTGGGGGCCGAGACAGCCCCAGCATTTT. This gives the protein CSAREGYWGPRQPQHF.

This sequence joins TRBV12-3 or TRBV12-4 and TRBJ2-7; D remains ambiguous. Trimming cost V 6 bases and J 4 bases, with 13 bases left between them. The CDR3 length is 13 residues. The CDR3 bases are TGTGCCAGCAGCCTCACAAGTGGTTACGAGCAGTACGTC. It codes for CASSLTSGYEQYV.

In this sample, this clonotype turned up a few times. The chain is built from TRBV9 and TRBJ2-7; 9 nucleotides line up with TRBD1. This CDR3 is built from 15 residues. Germline V gene sequence: CDR1 SGDLS, CDR2 YYNGEE. Trimming at V came to 0 bases and at J to 3 bases, leaving 4 bases not matched to a gene. The CDR3 spells CASSVAGTGIYEQYF. DNA of the CDR3: TGTGCCAGCAGCGTAGCTGGGACAGGGATCTACGAGCAGTACTTC.

This clonotype has a handful of counts. The chain carries TRBV9 and TRBJ2-1; D not resolved. Trimming removed 0 bases from V and 0 bases from J, with 7 bases in between. Germline V lookup: CDR1 SGDLS, CDR2 YYNGEE. The CDR3 totals 15 residues. The CDR3 region is CASSVGSASYNEQFF. As DNA, the CDR3 is TGTGCCAGCAGCGTAGGCAGCGCCTCCTACAATGAGCAGTTCTTC. Looking up the rest from reference TRBV9 and TRBJ2-1 gives the full variable domain: DSGVTQTPKHLITATGQRVTLRCSPRSGDLSVYWYQQSLDQGLQFLIQYYNGEERAKGNILERFSAQQFPDLHSELNLSSLELGDSALYFCASSVGSASYNEQFFGPGTRLTVL.

V and J are TRBV11-2 and TRBJ1-4, with D possibly matching TRBD1 (5 bases). Germline CDR1 reads SGHAT; CDR2 reads FQNNGV. The CDR3 is 15 amino acids. The V and J ends lost 5 bases and 3 bases respectively, with 13 bases between them. The CDR3 bases are TGTGCCAGCAGCGCGCGGGGCATGGCTAATGAAAAACTGTTTTTT. Translated: CASSARGMANEKLFF.

The chain links TRBV7-2 to TRBJ2-1, with D possibly being TRBD1 (5 bases). V was trimmed by 4 bases and J by 0 bases, leaving 10 bases between them. This CDR3 region has 15 residues. Per the germline V gene, CDR1 is SGHTA and CDR2 is FQGNSA. DNA of the CDR3: TGTGCCAGCAGCTCCAGGGCTGCCTCCTACAATGAGCAGTTCTTC. It encodes CASSSRAASYNEQFF.

This chain links TRBV10-2 with TRBJ2-5, with 7 positions matching TRBD1. After removal of 8 bases from V and 3 bases from J, the junction contained 3 bases not matched to a gene. The V gene's germline CDR1 is WSHSY and CDR2 SAAADI. This CDR3 region has 12 residues. CDR3 amino acids: CASPTGEETQYF. The CDR3 DNA reads as TGCGCCAGCCCCACAGGGGAAGAGACCCAGTACTTC.

In this sample, this clonotype turned up many times. The chain links TRBV4-3 to TRBJ2-7; D gene unclear. This CDR3 contains 10 residues. Looked up from germline, CDR1 is LGHNA and CDR2 is YSLEER. Trimming removed 3 bases at V and 6 bases at J, with 3 bases between. The CDR3: CASSHSEQYF. The CDR3 bases are TGCGCCAGCAGCCACAGCGAGCAGTACTTC.

This clonotype was counted ten times or more. This chain joins TRBV4-1 and TRBJ1-5; 8 bases match TRBD1. After removal of 3 bases from V and 0 bases from J, the junction contained 10 bases not matched to a gene. Germline CDR1 and CDR2: MGHRA and YSYEKL. The length of the CDR3 is 18 residues. CDR3 sequence: CASSQGAGGMDSNQPQHF. The CDR3, as DNA: TGCGCCAGCAGCCAGGGGGCAGGGGGCATGGATAGCAATCAGCCCCAGCATTTT.

Only a few counts were recorded for this clonotype. The V and J genes are TRBV6-5 and TRBJ2-1; D may be TRBD2 (7 bases). V lost 6 bases and J lost 6, with 15 bases in between. The CDR3 runs to 14 residues. Germline CDR1 and CDR2: MNHEY and SVGAGI. The CDR3 here is CASRGGGGGNEQFF. DNA of the CDR3: TGTGCCAGCAGAGGGGGGGGAGGGGGCAATGAGCAGTTCTTC.

The chain employs TRBV6-6 and TRBJ2-5, with D hard to call. The CDR3 contains 10 residues. CDR1 MNHNY and CDR2 SVGAGI come from the germline V gene (reference sequence). This chain's CDR3 is CAVGRETQYF. The CDR3 DNA follows: TGTGCTGTGGGCCGAGAGACCCAGTACTTC.

This clonotype was counted many times. The V and J genes are TRBV9 and TRBJ2-5; a weak D match, TRBD2 (6 bases). Trimming stripped 3 bases from V and 7 bases from J, with 16 bases between. In germline, CDR1 is SGDLS, CDR2 YYNGEE. The CDR3 consists of 14 residues. For the CDR3, the DNA is TGTGCCAGCAGCGAAGGAGGGACCCTAGGGACCCAGTACTTC. It encodes CASSEGGTLGTQYF.

This chain links TRBV29-1 with TRBJ1-1; no definite D call. This CDR3 is 12 amino acids long. Germline CDR1 is SQVTM and CDR2 is ANQGSEA. Trimming left V 4 bases short and J 6 bases short, with 12 bases between. The CDR3 bases are TGCAGCGTTGGCGGACCGAGCGCTGAAGCTTTCTTT. Its translation: CSVGGPSAEAFF.

Only a few counts were recorded for this clonotype. This chain uses TRBV25-1 with TRBJ2-7; TRBD2 might be the D (5 bases). CDR3 length equals 14 residues. The germline gives CDR1 MGHDK, CDR2 SYGVNS. Trimming left V 4 bases short and J 5 bases short, with 15 bases between. The CDR3 region is CASSVRRERHEQYF. CDR3 nucleotides: TGTGCCAGCAGTGTACGAAGGGAGAGACACGAGCAGTACTTC.